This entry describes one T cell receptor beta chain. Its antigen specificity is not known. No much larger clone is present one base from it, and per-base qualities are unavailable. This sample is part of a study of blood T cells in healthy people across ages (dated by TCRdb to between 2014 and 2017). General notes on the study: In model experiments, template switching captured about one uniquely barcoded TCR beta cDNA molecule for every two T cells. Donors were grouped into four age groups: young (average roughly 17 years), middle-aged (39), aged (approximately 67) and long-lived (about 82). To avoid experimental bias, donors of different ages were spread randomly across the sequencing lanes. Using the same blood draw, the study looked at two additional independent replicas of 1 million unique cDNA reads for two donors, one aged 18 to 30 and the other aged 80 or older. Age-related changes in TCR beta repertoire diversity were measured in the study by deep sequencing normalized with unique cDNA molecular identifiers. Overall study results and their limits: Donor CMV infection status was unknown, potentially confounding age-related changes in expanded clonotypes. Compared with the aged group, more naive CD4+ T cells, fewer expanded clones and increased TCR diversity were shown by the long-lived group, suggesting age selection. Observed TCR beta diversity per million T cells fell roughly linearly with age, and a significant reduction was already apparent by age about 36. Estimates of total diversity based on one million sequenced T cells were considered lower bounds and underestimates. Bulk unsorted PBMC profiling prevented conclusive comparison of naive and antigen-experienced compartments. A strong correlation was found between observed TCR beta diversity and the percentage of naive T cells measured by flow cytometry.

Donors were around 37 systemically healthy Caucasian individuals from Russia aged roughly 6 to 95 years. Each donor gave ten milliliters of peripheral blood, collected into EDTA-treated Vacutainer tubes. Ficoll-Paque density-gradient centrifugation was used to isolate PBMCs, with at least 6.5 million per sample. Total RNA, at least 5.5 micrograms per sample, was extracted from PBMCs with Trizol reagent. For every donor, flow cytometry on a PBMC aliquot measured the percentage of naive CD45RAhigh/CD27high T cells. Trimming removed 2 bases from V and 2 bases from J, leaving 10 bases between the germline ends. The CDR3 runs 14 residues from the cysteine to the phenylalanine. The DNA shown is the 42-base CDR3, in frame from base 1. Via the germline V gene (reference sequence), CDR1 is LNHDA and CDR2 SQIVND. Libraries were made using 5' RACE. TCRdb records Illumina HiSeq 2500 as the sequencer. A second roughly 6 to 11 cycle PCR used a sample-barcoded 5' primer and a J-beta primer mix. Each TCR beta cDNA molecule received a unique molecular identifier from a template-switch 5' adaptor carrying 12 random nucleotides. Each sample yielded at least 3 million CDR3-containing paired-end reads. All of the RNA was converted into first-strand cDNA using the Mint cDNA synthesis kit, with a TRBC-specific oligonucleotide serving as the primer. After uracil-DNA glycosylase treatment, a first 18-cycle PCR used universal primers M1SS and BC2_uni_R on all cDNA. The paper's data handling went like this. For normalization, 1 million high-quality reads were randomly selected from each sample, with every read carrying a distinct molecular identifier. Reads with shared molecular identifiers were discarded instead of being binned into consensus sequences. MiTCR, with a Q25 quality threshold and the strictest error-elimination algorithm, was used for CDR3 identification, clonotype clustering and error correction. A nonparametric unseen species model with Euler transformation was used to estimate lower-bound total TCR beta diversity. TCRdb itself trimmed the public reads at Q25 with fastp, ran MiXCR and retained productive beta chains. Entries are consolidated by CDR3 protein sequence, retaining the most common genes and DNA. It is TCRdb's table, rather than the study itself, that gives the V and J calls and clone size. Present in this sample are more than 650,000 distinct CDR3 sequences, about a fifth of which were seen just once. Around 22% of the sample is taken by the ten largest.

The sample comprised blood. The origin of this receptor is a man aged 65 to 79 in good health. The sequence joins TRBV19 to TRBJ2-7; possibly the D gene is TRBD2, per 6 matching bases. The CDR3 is CASSIQGGTYEQYF. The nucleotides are TGTGCCAGTAGTATACAGGGAGGAACCTACGAGCAGTACTTC.